Shown below are 16 T cell receptor beta chains from a single sample sequenced in a study of blood T cell repertoires in COVID-19. The table came from immunoSEQ multiplex PCR; TCRdb's copy has only in-frame clones and leaves some out. Here the sample spans some 360,000 clones, about nine tenths being singletons. Input material: PBMCs or T cells enriched from blood (not recorded which). The origin of the receptors is a woman younger than 45 who had been exposed to COVID-19.

The chain recombines TRBV11-2 with TRBJ2-5; 7 nucleotides match TRBD2. The CDR3 length is 16 residues. CDR1 is SGHAT and CDR2 is FQNNGV in the germline V gene. Trimming took 5 bases from V and 1 from J; bases not matched to a gene: 10. The CDR3 coding sequence is TGTGCCAGCAGCCCCCCCCATGCGGGAGCCCAAGAGACCCAGTACTTC. The encoded protein is CASSPPHAGAQETQYF.

This clone was seen a handful of times. V is TRBV9 and J is TRBJ2-7, with D possibly being TRBD2 (5 bases). The CDR3 loop spans 14 amino acids. Trimming took off 5 bases at V and 3 bases at J, with 15 bases between the two ends. CDR1 is SGDLS and CDR2 is YYNGEE in the germline V gene. Here the CDR3 DNA reads TGTGCCAGCAGTCCTTTTGAGGGTAGCTACGAGCAGTACTTC. Protein product: CASSPFEGSYEQYF.

The V gene is TRBV19, the J gene TRBJ2-5; D is perhaps TRBD1 (7 bases). V shed 4 bases and J shed 3 bases, with 12 bases lying between them. CDR3 length: 14 amino acids. Germline lookup yields CDR1 LNHDA and CDR2 SQIVND (reference sequence). The CDR3: CASSTQGGEETQYF. In DNA form, the CDR3 reads TGTGCCAGTAGTACTCAGGGGGGTGAAGAGACCCAGTACTTC.

The chain recombines TRBV29-1 with TRBJ2-2, with D possibly matching TRBD1 (5 bases). The CDR3 has 14 amino acids. From germline, CDR1 is SQVTM and CDR2 ANQGSEA. Deletions cut 4 bases from V and 5 bases from J, with 14 bases between. In DNA, the CDR3 is TGCAGCGTTGCCAGGGCGAGAGGAACCGGGGAGCTGTTTTTT. Protein sequence: CSVARARGTGELFF.

The chain carries TRBV19 and TRBJ1-1; 9 positions match TRBD1. The CDR3 has 17 amino acids. The germline V gene encodes CDR1 LNHDA and CDR2 SQIVND (reference sequence). Trimming removed 7 bases from V and 2 bases from J; junction bases left unmatched: 14. The CDR3 reads CASTSTRTGGANTEAFF. In DNA, the CDR3 is TGTGCCAGTACTTCCACCCGCACAGGGGGCGCAAACACTGAAGCTTTCTTT.

The chain uses TRBV15 and TRBJ1-1; 7 nucleotides line up with TRBD1. V shed 1 base and J 0 bases; nucleotides not matched to a gene: 11. Germline lookup yields CDR1 LNHNV and CDR2 YYDKDF (reference sequence). The CDR3 has 18 amino acids. The CDR3 is CATSRGLPRDSLNTEAFF. The CDR3 DNA sequence: TGTGCCACCAGCAGAGGACTACCTCGGGACAGTTTGAACACTGAAGCTTTCTTT.

V is TRBV28 and J is TRBJ2-1; 12 bases match TRBD2. Unmatched junction bases numbered 9, after V lost 3 bases and J lost 0 bases. The CDR3 is 19 residues long. CDR1 is MDHEN, CDR2 SYDVKM, per germline. The CDR3 is CASSLGSRGLAGSYNEQFF. CDR3 nucleotide sequence: TGTGCCAGCAGTTTGGGCTCCAGGGGACTAGCGGGCTCCTACAATGAGCAGTTCTTC.

This clone was seen many times. This chain connects TRBV27 to TRBJ1-5; possible D gene TRBD1, 6 bases. V was trimmed by 6 bases and J by 0 bases, leaving 12 bases between them. CDR3 length: 15 residues. The germline gives CDR1 MNHEY, CDR2 SMNVEV (reference sequence). CDR3: CASSPNRVSNQPQHF. Here the CDR3 DNA reads TGTGCCAGCAGCCCAAACAGGGTTAGCAATCAGCCCCAGCATTTT.

The V and J genes are TRBV5-8 and TRBJ1-1, with a possible D match to TRBD1 (5 bases). Between the trimmed V and J ends, which lost 3 bases and 1 base, there was a span of 10 bases. Germline assignment: CDR1 SGHTS and CDR2 YDEGEE. The CDR3 is 14 residues long. CDR3 sequence reads: CASSWEGWNTEAFF. The CDR3 nucleotides are TGTGCCAGCAGCTGGGAGGGGTGGAACACTGAAGCTTTCTTT. Full variable domain (outside the CDR3, taken from reference TRBV5-8 and TRBJ1-1): EAGVTQSPTHLIKTRGQQATLRCSPISGHTSVYWYQQALGLGLQFLLWYDEGEERNRGNFPPRFSGRQFPNYSSELNVNALELEDSALYLCASSWEGWNTEAFFGQGTRLTVV.

The genes are TRBV5-4 and TRBJ2-7; TRBD1 matches at 10 bases. The length of the CDR3 is 14 residues. Per germline, CDR1 SGHNT and CDR2 YYREEE (reference sequence). V lost 2 bases and J lost 6; bases outside the gene matches: 5. The CDR3 spells CASSFSGQGREQYF. The CDR3 region has the DNA TGTGCCAGCAGCTTCTCGGGACAGGGGCGCGAGCAGTACTTC.

This clone was seen just once. V gene TRBV15 combines with J gene TRBJ2-1, with D maybe TRBD1 (6 bases). This CDR3 has 16 amino acids. Per germline, CDR1 LNHNV and CDR2 YYDKDF (reference sequence). V lost 0 bases and J lost 7, with 16 bases in between. Here the CDR3 reads CATSREGWDRGNEQFF. In DNA, the CDR3 is TGTGCCACCAGCAGAGAAGGGTGGGATAGGGGGAATGAGCAGTTCTTC.

The sample holds one count of this clone. V gene TRBV5-1 combines with J gene TRBJ2-5; D perhaps matches TRBD1 (6 bases). The V and J ends lost 3 bases and 5 bases respectively, with 17 bases between them. CDR1 is SGHRS, CDR2 YFSETQ, per germline. The CDR3 has 15 residues. For the CDR3, the DNA is TGCGCCAGCAGCTCCGGGACACTTCGGAACGAGACCCAGTACTTC. Amino acid sequence: CASSSGTLRNETQYF.

This clone occurred once. DNA of the CDR3: TGTGCCAGCAGTTTAGCGGGAGGAGCTGAGCAGTTCTTC. Its translation: CASSLAGGAEQFF. The V call is TRBV27, the J call TRBJ2-1, with 8 bases aligning to TRBD2. CDR1 MNHEY and CDR2 SMNVEV come from the germline V gene (reference sequence). With V trimmed by 2 bases and J by 9 bases, 3 bases remained unmatched. The CDR3 extends over 13 amino acids.

This clone was picked up a small number of times. The V gene is TRBV24-1, the J gene TRBJ2-3; 11 nucleotides match TRBD1. With 4 bases clipped from V and 2 bases from J, the junction kept 1 base outside the gene matches. This CDR3 spans 15 amino acids. From germline, CDR1 is KGHDR and CDR2 SFDVKD. The CDR3 bases are TGTGCCACCAGTGACGGACAGGGGGCCACAGATACGCAGTATTTT. Protein product: CATSDGQGATDTQYF.

This chain uses TRBV19 with TRBJ1-1; unclear D gene. Germline-derived CDR1 and CDR2 are LNHDA and SQIVND (reference sequence). V dropped 8 bases and J dropped 6 bases, with 10 bases sitting between them. The CDR3 runs to 11 residues. CDR3 in amino acids: CASRGGAEAFF. CDR3 nucleotide sequence: TGTGCCAGTCGGGGAGGAGCTGAAGCTTTCTTT.

This clone was observed a single time. The genes are TRBV28 and TRBJ1-2, with 7 bases identical to TRBD1. Germline-derived CDR1 and CDR2 are MDHEN and SYDVKM. CDR3 size: 14 residues. The V segment lost 2 bases and the J segment 4 bases; nucleotides outside the gene matches: 4. In DNA, the CDR3 is TGTGCCAGCAGTTTAGGCAGGGGGAGCTATGGCTACACCTTC. This gives the protein CASSLGRGSYGYTF.